These T cell receptor beta chains were read from a single sample in a study of neurological immune-mediated disorders. Each CDR3 protein gets one entry after TCRdb re-called the 5' RACE reads with MiXCR. The sample contains 50,000 or so distinct CDR3 sequences, 11% of which appear only once. Sequenced sample: PBMCs. The source is a man aged 55 to 70 in good health. The CDR3 runs from the conserved cysteine through the conserved F or W. The D gene is left open where the match is weak. Clone size is not always given. Where it is, it says once, few, many or a class for expanded clones.

D gene	J gene	V gene	clone size	CDR3 DNA	CDR3 protein
.	TRBJ1-1	TRBV5-5	many	TGTGCCAGCAGCTTGACGAGGGTAGAAGCTTTCTTT	CASSLTRVEAFF
.	TRBJ1-6	TRBV7-2	few	TGTGCCAGCAGCTTAGAGGGGGTGGGAGCGAGCTCCTATAATTCACCCCTCCACTTT	CASSLEGVGASSYNSPLHF
.	TRBJ2-3	TRBV20-1	many	TGCAGTGCTAGAGAGGCACAGAGCCCCACGCGGGATACGCAGTATTTT	CSAREAQSPTRDTQYF
TRBD1	TRBJ1-5	TRBV10-3	many	TGTGCCATCAGTGACTTACAGGGGGCCCAGCCCCAGCATTTT	CAISDLQGAQPQHF
TRBD1	TRBJ1-1	TRBV10-3	many	TGTGCCACAAATCCCCTACCGGGACAGATGAACACTGAAGCTTTCTTT	CATNPLPGQMNTEAFF
.	TRBJ1-6	TRBV2	many	TGTGCCAGCAGTGTCCACAGCGCTCCCAATTCACCCCTCCACTTT	CASSVHSAPNSPLHF
.	TRBJ2-5	TRBV5-1	.	TGCGCCAGCAGCTTGTGGGACACCACTGGGGGAGAGACCCAGTACTTC	CASSLWDTTGGETQYF
.	TRBJ1-1	TRBV20-1	many	TGCAGTGCTGCTAGGGGCGGCACTGAAGCTTTCTTT	CSAARGGTEAFF
.	TRBJ2-7	TRBV5-1	many	TGCGCCAGCAGCAAGGACCACTACGAGCAGTACTTC	CASSKDHYEQYF
.	TRBJ2-5	TRBV7-2	many	TGTGCCAGCAGCTTAGCCGTTGCCGGGGCGAGGGAGACCCAGTACTTC	CASSLAVAGARETQYF
.	TRBJ1-5	TRBV24-1	many	TGTGCCACCAGTGATTTGCAATCGGGTGGGAGGGGCAATCAGCCCCAGCATTTT	CATSDLQSGGRGNQPQHF
.	TRBJ2-7	TRBV2	many	TGTGCCAGCAGTGAGAGGGGTCGCGAGCAGTACTTC	CASSERGREQYF
.	TRBJ1-5	TRBV9	many	TGTGCCAGCAGCGTAGACGATAGCAATCAGCCCCAGCATTTT	CASSVDDSNQPQHF
.	TRBJ1-2	TRBV7-9	many	TGTGCCAGCAGCTCAGCCGCTATGAACTATGGCTACACCTTC	CASSSAAMNYGYTF
.	TRBJ2-3	TRBV20-1	many	TGCAGTGCTAGAGCGGTCCAGGGAGATACGCAGTATTTT	CSARAVQGDTQYF
.	TRBJ2-4	TRBV6-2/TRBV6-3	many	TGTGCCAGCAGTGGACGCGAATCCCCGGTCAAAAACATTCAGTACTTC	CASSGRESPVKNIQYF
.	TRBJ1-1	TRBV5-1	many	TGCGCCAGCAGCTTGGAACAGTGGAACACTGAAGCTTTCTTT	CASSLEQWNTEAFF